This T cell receptor beta chain originates from a study of CD8 T cells in ankylosing spondylitis. Findings and caveats of the study: Ankylosing spondylitis blood appeared to carry a characteristic TCR beta motif of roughly eight highly homologous variants. In peripheral blood, disease-linked CD8+ clones occurred at relatively low frequencies. Significantly higher representation of disease-linked clones was reported for matched ankylosing spondylitis synovial fluid.

This clonotype was observed a few times. Its antigen is currently unknown. CDR1 MGHRA and CDR2 YSYEKL come from the germline V gene. Trimming took 3 bases from V and 6 from J, leaving 14 bases between them. The CDR3 consists of 15 residues. Quantitative 5'-RACE with molecular barcodes generated TCR beta libraries. MiXCR was run by TCRdb on the 5' RACE reads, yielding one entry per CDR3 protein. The top ten clones hold 2.6% of a sample with 200,000 to 300,000 distinct CDR3 sequences, 10% to 13% of them seen once. The gene calls are TRBV4-1 and TRBJ1-4; unclear D gene. The receptor was isolated from a male donor with ankylosing spondylitis or in good health (not recorded which). Sequencing used blood, either unsorted or a sorted T cell fraction (not recorded which). Written as DNA, the CDR3 is TGCGCCAGCAGCCAGAGTAGCCCGTTGGATGAAAAACTGTTTTTT. Translating it yields CASSQSSPLDEKLFF.